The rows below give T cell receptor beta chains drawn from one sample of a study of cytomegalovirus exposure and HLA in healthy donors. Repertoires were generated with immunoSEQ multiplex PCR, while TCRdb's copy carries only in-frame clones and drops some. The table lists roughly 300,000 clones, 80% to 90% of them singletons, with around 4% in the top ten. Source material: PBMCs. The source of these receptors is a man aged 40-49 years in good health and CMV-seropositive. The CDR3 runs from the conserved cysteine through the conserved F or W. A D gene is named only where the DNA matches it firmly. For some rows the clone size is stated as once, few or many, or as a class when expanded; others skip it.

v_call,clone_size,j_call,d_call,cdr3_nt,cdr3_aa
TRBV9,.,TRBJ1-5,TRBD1,TGTGCCAGCAGCATGACAGGGAATAGCAATCAGCCCCAGCATTTT,CASSMTGNSNQPQHF
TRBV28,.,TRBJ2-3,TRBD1,TGTGCCAGCATCGGGGACAGGGTCCTCACAGATACGCAGTATTTT,CASIGDRVLTDTQYF
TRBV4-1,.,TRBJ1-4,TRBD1,TGCGCCAGCAGCCAGAGGGGACAGGGAGGGGTGTTTTTT,CASSQRGQGGVFF
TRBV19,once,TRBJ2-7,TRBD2,TGTGCCAGTAGTACAGCGGGAGGAGCCTACGAGCAGTACTTC,CASSTAGGAYEQYF
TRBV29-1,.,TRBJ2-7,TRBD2,TGCAGCGTCCCGCTCGGACTAGCGGGGGGCGAGCAGTACTTC,CSVPLGLAGGEQYF
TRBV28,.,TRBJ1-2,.,TGTGCCAGCAGACCGGGAAATGACAACTATGGCTACACCTTC,CASRPGNDNYGYTF
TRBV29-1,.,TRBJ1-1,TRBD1,TGCAGCGTTGAATTAGGGACAGGGGACACTGAAGCTTTCTTT,CSVELGTGDTEAFF
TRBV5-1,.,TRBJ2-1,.,TGCGCCAGCAGCTTGGTTGCGGTCTATGAGCAGTTCTTC,CASSLVAVYEQFF
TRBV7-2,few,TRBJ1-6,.,TGTGCCAGCAGCCAGCGCAGCGGTTCACCCCTCCACTTT,CASSQRSGSPLHF
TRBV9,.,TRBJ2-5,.,TGTGCCAGCAGCGCGAGGAGCGGACAAGAGACCCAGTACTTC,CASSARSGQETQYF
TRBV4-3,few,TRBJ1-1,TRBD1,TGCGCCAGCAGCCATGAACAGGGGTTTCCTGAAGCTTTCTTT,CASSHEQGFPEAFF
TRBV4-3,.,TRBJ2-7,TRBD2,TGCGCCAGCAGCCAAGATGTAGCGGGAGGATCCTACGAGCAGTACTTC,CASSQDVAGGSYEQYF
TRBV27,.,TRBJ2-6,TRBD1,TGTGCCAGCAGTCCAGACAGGGCAGGGGCCAACGTCCTGACTTTC,CASSPDRAGANVLTF
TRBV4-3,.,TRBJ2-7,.,TGCGCCAGCAGCCAAGATCGGAGGGATCCGGGCGAGCAGTACTTC,CASSQDRRDPGEQYF
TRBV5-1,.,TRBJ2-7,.,TGCGCCAGCAGGGATGAACTAGTGCCCTACGAGCAGTACTTC,CASRDELVPYEQYF
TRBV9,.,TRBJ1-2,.,TGTGCCAGCAGCGTAGCGGGGGAAGAGAGGGACTATGGCTACACCTTC,CASSVAGEERDYGYTF
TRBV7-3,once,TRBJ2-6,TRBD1,TGTGCCAGCAGATTAGACAGGGGGATCTCTGGGGCCAACGTCCTGACTTTC,CASRLDRGISGANVLTF
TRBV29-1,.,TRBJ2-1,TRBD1,TGCAGCGCCGTGACAGGGGAATTCGATGAGCAGTTCTTC,CSAVTGEFDEQFF
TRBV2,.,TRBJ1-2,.,TGTGCCAGCAGTGATTATCCAGGAAACTATGGCTACACCTTC,CASSDYPGNYGYTF
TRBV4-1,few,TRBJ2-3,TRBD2,TGCGCCAGCAGCCAAGATTGGGGAGGGACAGATACGCAGTATTTT,CASSQDWGGTDTQYF
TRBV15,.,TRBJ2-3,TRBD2,TGTGCCACCAGCAGAGATCTCTGGGCGGGAGAAACAGATACGCAGTATTTT,CATSRDLWAGETDTQYF
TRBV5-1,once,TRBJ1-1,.,TGCGCCAGCAGCTTGAGCGGGGACACTGAAGCTTTCTTT,CASSLSGDTEAFF
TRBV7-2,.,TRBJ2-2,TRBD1,TGTGCCAGCAGCTTACCCGGACAGGCCACCGGGGAGCTGTTTTTT,CASSLPGQATGELFF
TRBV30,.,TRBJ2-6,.,TGTGCCTGGAGCATCTTGGGGGCGCCCGGGGCCAACGTCCTGACTTTC,CAWSILGAPGANVLTF
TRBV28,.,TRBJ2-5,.,TGTGCCAGCAGTCCCTCCTCCTGGTGGAGTCAAGAGACCCAGTACTTC,CASSPSSWWSQETQYF